These T cell receptor beta chains were read from a single sample in a study of post-analysis software for immune sequencing data. TCRdb reanalysed the PCR reads using MiXCR and keeps one entry per CDR3 protein. Of 450,000 to 700,000 distinct CDR3 sequences in the sample, 44% are singletons; the top ten hold under 2%. Sequenced: blood. These receptors were collected from a girl aged 10 to 17 with multiple sclerosis. The CDR3 runs from the conserved cysteine through the conserved F or W. A D gene is named only where the DNA matches it firmly. Clone size, where shown, is once, few, many, or a class for clones that have expanded.

v_gene	d_gene	j_gene	abundance	CDR3nt	CDR3aa
TRBV7-2	-	TRBJ1-2	-	TGTGCCAGCAGCTTAGGGTGGGGCAATGGCTACACCTTC	CASSLGWGNGYTF
TRBV10-2	-	TRBJ2-1	-	TGCGCCAGCAGTGAGTCGACATCTTCAGTCTCCTACAATGAGCAGTTCTTC	CASSESTSSVSYNEQFF
TRBV7-9	-	TRBJ2-7	-	TGTGCCAGCTCGAATACGGGACACTTCTACGAGCAGTACTTC	CASSNTGHFYEQYF
TRBV5-1	-	TRBJ1-2	-	TGCGCCAGCAGCTCCGGCGGGATGGCTTATGGCTACACCTTC	CASSSGGMAYGYTF
TRBV10-3	TRBD1	TRBJ1-1	-	TGTGCCATCAGTGAGTGGGACAGCAGCGCTGAAGCTTTCTTT	CAISEWDSSAEAFF
TRBV9	TRBD2	TRBJ2-4	-	TGTGCCAGCAGTGCCGGACTAGCGGACACCCAGTACTTC	CASSAGLADTQYF
TRBV7-9	TRBD2	TRBJ2-5	-	TGTGCCAGCAGCCCTGCACGGGGGGGGGAAGAGACCCAGTACTTC	CASSPARGGEETQYF
TRBV12-3/TRBV12-4	-	TRBJ1-6	-	TGTGCCAGCAGTCTAATAACCCCGATTCACCTCCACTTT	CASSLITPIHLHF
TRBV5-1	-	TRBJ2-4	-	TGCGCCAGCAGCTTGGCCCCCGGCCGATTGCATCAAAACATTCAGTACTTC	CASSLAPGRLHQNIQYF
TRBV7-9	-	TRBJ2-7	few	TGTGCCAGCAGCTTAGAGGCGAGGGAATCCTCCTACGAGCAGTACTTC	CASSLEARESSYEQYF
TRBV7-9	-	TRBJ2-3	-	TGTGCCAGCAGTTCCCCCTTCGCACAGGATACGCAGTATTTT	CASSSPFAQDTQYF
TRBV5-1	-	TRBJ2-5	-	TGCGCCAGCAGCTTGGGTCCAGGGGGGCCCGAGACCCAGTACTTC	CASSLGPGGPETQYF
TRBV12-3/TRBV12-4	TRBD1	TRBJ1-5	-	TGTGCCAGCAGTAGACAGGGCTATAGCAATCAGCCCCAGCATTTT	CASSRQGYSNQPQHF
TRBV7-8	-	TRBJ2-7	-	TGTGCCAGCAGCTCCGGACAGTGGGCCGAGCAGTACTTC	CASSSGQWAEQYF
TRBV7-2	-	TRBJ1-5	few	TGTGCCAGCAGCTTAGTCTCAGTTAGCAATCAGCCCCAGCATTTT	CASSLVSVSNQPQHF
TRBV3-1	-	TRBJ2-3	-	TGTGCCAGCAGCCAACCCCCCCAAGGAGCAGGAGACACAGATACGCAGTATTTT	CASSQPPQGAGDTDTQYF
TRBV12-3/TRBV12-4	-	TRBJ1-2	-	TGTGCCAGCAGCCCGACTCTGGGCCCAGGGGATGATGGCTACACCTTC	CASSPTLGPGDDGYTF
TRBV5-1	-	TRBJ2-1	-	TGCGCCAGCAGCTCGGGAAGGGACCTGGAGAGGAATGAGCAGTTCTTC	CASSSGRDLERNEQFF
TRBV7-9	TRBD1	TRBJ2-6	-	TGTGCCAGCAGCCCCACCATAGGGACAGGGTCAGTGGAAGGGGCCAACGTCCTGACTTTC	CASSPTIGTGSVEGANVLTF